The 20 T cell receptor beta chains listed next were all sequenced from one sample in a study of beta chain features in type 1 diabetes (dated by TCRdb to the late 2010s). Libraries were made using the immunoSEQ multiplex PCR assay. The High Capacity cDNA Reverse Transcription Kit was used to reverse transcribe all of the isolated RNA, meaning that expressed TCRB transcripts were what got sequenced. What TCRdb holds here is the immuneACCESS table cut down to in-frame rearrangements. Part of the clones is not present; checked against another copy, under half of the missing clones reflect an unresolved V gene, and the others are unexplained. The sample records some 410,000 clones, more than 9.5% of which are singletons. The ten largest clones capture roughly 0.046% of the sample. The sequenced sample was naive CD4+ T cells from blood. The label giving this sample's cell subset or site can be read as: true naive CD4+ T cells. Receptor source: a woman aged 18-29 years in good health.

With regard to this clone: Additional DNA sequences in this sample encode the identical CDR3. In DNA, the CDR3 is TGTGCCAGCAGCCTTACAGGGTCCGGGGCCAACGTCCTGACTTTC. Translated: CASSLTGSGANVLTF. This chain joins TRBV13 and TRBJ2-6; a possible D gene is TRBD1 (6 bases). This CDR3 is built from 15 residues. The V end was cut by 5 bases, the J end by 4 bases, with 12 bases between. From germline, CDR1 is PRHDT and CDR2 FYEKMQ (reference sequence).

CDR3 amino acids: CASSRGGDEQYF. The CDR3 region has the DNA TGTGCCAGTAGCCGCGGAGGCGACGAGCAGTACTTC. The rearrangement joins TRBV19 to TRBJ2-7, with a possible D match to TRBD2 (5 bases). The CDR3 consists of 12 residues. Germline CDR1 is LNHDA and CDR2 is SQIVND (reference sequence). Trimming stripped 6 bases from V and 5 bases from J, with 11 bases between.

This clone has a handful of counts. This chain joins TRBV6-5 and TRBJ1-1; D possibly corresponds to TRBD1 (6 bases). The CDR3 is 12 amino acids. CDR1 is MNHEY and CDR2 is SVGAGI in the germline V gene. Trimming removed 6 bases at V and 6 bases at J, with 11 bases between. The CDR3 DNA follows: TGTGCCAGCAGCAAGAACAGGGCTGAAGCTTTCTTT. Amino acid sequence: CASSKNRAEAFF.

Only a few counts were recorded for this clone. V is TRBV18 and J is TRBJ1-1, with TRBD1 matching over 8 bases. J was trimmed by 4 bases and V by 3 bases; bases with no gene match: 10. From germline, CDR1 is KGHSH and CDR2 LQKENI. This CDR3 is built from 16 residues. This CDR3 is CASSPLAGGAGTEAFF. The CDR3 bases are TGTGCCAGCTCACCTTTAGCAGGGGGCGCCGGCACTGAAGCTTTCTTT.

The chain recombines TRBV4-3 with TRBJ2-7; the D gene is possibly TRBD1 (6 bases). Germline values: CDR1 LGHNA, CDR2 YSLEER. V lost 5 bases, J lost 6 bases, and 14 bases lay in between. The CDR3 contains 13 residues. The CDR3 loop reads CASSLRTDGEQYF. CDR3 DNA sequence: TGCGCCAGCAGCTTACGGACAGATGGCGAGCAGTACTTC.

This clone was seen more than once but under ten times. CDR3 coding DNA: TGCGCCAGCAGCTTGGAGCTCGGGGAGCTGTTTTTT. It translates to CASSLELGELFF. V is TRBV5-1 and J is TRBJ2-2; D is ambiguous. The germline CDR1 and CDR2 sequences are SGHRS and YFSETQ. V lost 0 bases and J lost 7, with 4 bases in between. The CDR3 loop spans 12 amino acids.

The rearrangement joins TRBV7-2 to TRBJ2-2; D uncertain. The CDR3 is 15 residues long. From germline, CDR1 is SGHTA and CDR2 FQGNSA. Trimming took off 3 bases at V and 2 bases at J, with 10 bases between the two ends. This CDR3 is CASSFVLGNTGELFF. The CDR3 nucleotides are TGTGCCAGCAGCTTCGTCCTCGGAAACACCGGGGAGCTGTTTTTT. Looking up the rest from reference TRBV7-2 and TRBJ2-2 gives the full variable domain: GAGVSQSPSNKVTEKGKDVELRCDPISGHTALYWYRQSLGQGLEFLIYFQGNSAPDKSGLPSDRFSAERTGGSVSTLTIQRTQQEDSAVYLCASSFVLGNTGELFFGEGSRLTVL.

There are a few counts of this clone. This sample also contains other DNA sequences that code for the same CDR3. This chain links TRBV18 with TRBJ1-4; TRBD1 matches 8 bases. The CDR3 spans 15 residues. J lost 7 bases, V lost 0 bases, and 4 bases had no gene match. In germline, CDR1 is KGHSH, CDR2 LQKENI. CDR3 DNA sequence: TGTGCCAGCTCACCACCCGGACAGGGCGGTGAAAAACTGTTTTTT. Its translation: CASSPPGQGGEKLFF. Full variable domain (outside the CDR3, taken from reference TRBV18 and TRBJ1-4): NAGVMQNPRHLVRRRGQEARLRCSPMKGHSHVYWYRQLPEEGLKFMVYLQKENIIDESGMPKERFSAEFPKEGPSILRIQQVVRGDSAAYFCASSPPGQGGEKLFFGSGTQLSVL.

This chain links TRBV13 with TRBJ1-5; tentatively, D is TRBD1 (5 bases). Trimming pared 5 bases from V and 7 bases from J, leaving 12 bases between. Germline V CDR1 and CDR2: PRHDT, FYEKMQ (reference sequence). The CDR3 length is 13 residues. The CDR3 loop reads CASSLGGRQPQHF. As DNA, the CDR3 is TGTGCCAGCAGCCTCGGGGGTCGGCAGCCCCAGCATTTT.

This clone was seen a handful of times. The chain recombines TRBV28 with TRBJ1-1; no clear D. The V gene's germline CDR1 is MDHEN and CDR2 SYDVKM. Trimming shortened V by 8 bases and J by 7 bases, and 8 bases separated the two germline ends. This CDR3 comprises 10 residues. CDR3 in amino acids: CASGRVEAFF. CDR3 sequence (DNA): TGTGCCAGCGGGAGAGTTGAAGCTTTCTTT.

The V and J genes are TRBV4-2 and TRBJ2-1; 7 bases map to TRBD2. Germline CDR1 reads LGHNA; CDR2 reads YNFKEQ. This CDR3 region has 20 residues. J gave up 7 bases and V 0 bases, and 21 bases lay outside the gene matches. Written as DNA, the CDR3 is TGTGCCAGCAGCCAAGAGGCCTTGGGCGGGGGAGAGGAGGGGAGGAATGAGCAGTTCTTC. Protein sequence: CASSQEALGGGEEGRNEQFF.

The rearrangement joins TRBV7-8 to TRBJ2-2, with 7 positions matching TRBD1. The trim removed 0 bases at V and 5 bases at J, leaving 3 bases unmatched. Germline V CDR1 and CDR2: SGHVS, FQNEAQ. The CDR3 has 15 residues. In nucleotides, the CDR3 is TGTGCCAGCAGCTTAGCCGTCAGGGGGACCGGGGAGCTGTTTTTT. This gives the protein CASSLAVRGTGELFF.

V gene TRBV4-1 combines with J gene TRBJ2-5; D possibly corresponds to TRBD2 (6 bases). V lost 4 bases to trimming and J lost 7 bases, with 19 bases between them. The CDR3 runs to 15 residues. CDR1 is MGHRA and CDR2 is YSYEKL in the germline V gene. In DNA, the CDR3 is TGCGCCAGCAGCCCACCGACCGGGGGTTCGTTGACCCAGTACTTC. This encodes CASSPPTGGSLTQYF.

The rearrangement uses TRBV5-1 and TRBJ2-3, with no clear D. V was shortened by 2 bases and J by 0 bases, with 10 bases between the two germline ends. CDR3 size: 15 residues. Germline CDR1 and CDR2: SGHRS and YFSETQ. The CDR3 nucleotides are TGCGCCAGCAGCTTAGACCCGACTAGCACAGATACGCAGTATTTT. Translating gives CASSLDPTSTDTQYF.

This clone has a handful of counts. The chain couples TRBV15 to TRBJ1-2; D may be TRBD1 (5 bases). Germline CDR1 and CDR2: LNHNV and YYDKDF (reference sequence). V lost 1 base and J lost 4, with 13 bases in between. This CDR3 spans 15 amino acids. The CDR3 DNA follows: TGTGCCACCAGCAGAGGGAGGACCGGGACCTATGGCTACACCTTC. Amino acid sequence: CATSRGRTGTYGYTF.

J is TRBJ1-2 and V is TRBV25-1; unclear D gene. Deletions cut 3 bases from V and 1 base from J, with 12 bases between. The germline V gene has CDR1 MGHDK and CDR2 SYGVNS. The CDR3 has 15 residues. Here the CDR3 reads CASSDERTFNYGYTF. The CDR3 coding sequence is TGTGCCAGCAGTGATGAAAGGACCTTTAACTATGGCTACACCTTC.

This clone has just a few counts. Other DNA sequences in the same sample also yield this CDR3. The chain recombines TRBV7-9 with TRBJ2-3; no definite D call. CDR3 size: 13 residues. Germline CDR1 reads SEHNR; CDR2 reads FQNEAQ (reference sequence). V dropped 6 bases and J dropped 1 base, with 8 bases sitting between them. The CDR3 is CASSLPGTDTQYF. In DNA form, the CDR3 reads TGTGCCAGCAGTTTACCGGGCACAGATACGCAGTATTTT.

The chain has TRBV2 and TRBJ2-3; D is tentatively TRBD1 or TRBD2 (6 bases each). This CDR3 has 14 residues. Germline values: CDR1 SNHLY, CDR2 FYNNEI. V was clipped by 7 bases and J by 5 bases, with 16 bases between them. In nucleotides, the CDR3 is TGTGCCAGCATGAACAGGGAGGTGGTAGATACGCAGTATTTT. Translated, it gives CASMNREVVDTQYF.

The genes are TRBV7-3 and TRBJ2-7; the match to TRBD2 covers 10 bases. V trimming: 5 bases; J trimming: 2 bases; junction bases outside the gene matches: 12. The CDR3 totals 17 residues. In germline, CDR1 is SGHTA, CDR2 FQGTGA. CDR3 protein: CASSPLGISGGTYEQYF. For the CDR3, the DNA is TGTGCCAGCAGCCCTCTTGGGATTAGCGGGGGGACCTACGAGCAGTACTTC.

The V call is TRBV9, the J call TRBJ2-3, with D perhaps matching TRBD1 or TRBD2 (8 bases each). The V gene lost 2 bases and the J gene lost 7 bases, with 20 bases spanning the gap. Germline CDR1 and CDR2: SGDLS and YYNGEE. This CDR3 comprises 16 residues. The CDR3 here is CASSVRGAGDRYTQYF. CDR3 sequence (DNA): TGTGCCAGCAGCGTCCGGGGAGCGGGGGACAGGTATACGCAGTATTTT.